This T cell receptor (beta chain) was sequenced during a study of cytomegalovirus exposure and HLA in healthy donors. This clone was seen a few times. In the PCR, 60 Vbeta and 13 Jbeta primers were used. TCRdb's table, derived via immunoSEQ multiplex PCR, lists solely in-frame clones and lacks some. Of 150,000 to 200,000 clones listed, around 81% are singletons. Germline V gene data show CDR1 as SGHTA and CDR2 as FQGNSA. Deletions cut 5 bases from V and 0 bases from J, with 14 bases between. This CDR3 has 15 residues. The TCR originated in a woman aged 18-29 years in good health and CMV-seropositive. Sequencing input: PBMCs. V and J are TRBV7-2 and TRBJ2-7, with a tentative D call TRBD2 (6 bases). The CDR3 sequence: CASSHTGLLSYEQYF. The CDR3 nucleotides are TGTGCCAGCAGCCATACCGGACTACTCTCCTACGAGCAGTACTTC.